These 28 T cell receptor beta chains originate from one sample sequenced in a study of cytomegalovirus exposure and HLA in healthy donors. The PCR ran on 60 Vbeta and 13 Jbeta primers. Generated by immunoSEQ multiplex PCR, the TCRdb table keeps only in-frame clones and is missing some. The sample has over 100,000 clones, more than 75% seen once; the top ten hold approximately 5%. Material for sequencing was PBMCs. Receptor source: a woman between 18 and 30 years old in good health and CMV-seropositive.

The gene calls are TRBV19 and TRBJ2-7; possibly TRBD2 for D (5 bases). V was clipped by 6 bases and J by 2 bases, with 11 bases between them. The CDR3 has 13 amino acids. Germline CDR1 LNHDA, CDR2 SQIVND (reference sequence). The CDR3 here is CASRNLLAYEQYF. For the CDR3, the DNA is TGTGCCAGTAGAAACCTACTAGCCTACGAGCAGTACTTC.

The chain combines TRBV5-4 with TRBJ2-1; the match to TRBD2 covers 7 bases. The V gene's germline CDR1 is SGHNT and CDR2 YYREEE (reference sequence). V shed 0 bases, J shed 0 bases, and the junction held 3 bases outside the gene matches. This CDR3 contains 16 residues. The CDR3 loop is CASSLGGGSSYNEQFF. DNA of the CDR3: TGTGCCAGCAGCTTGGGAGGCGGGAGCTCCTACAATGAGCAGTTCTTC.

The CDR3 region is CASSQGNRAFF. The DNA of the CDR3 is TGTGCCAGTAGTCAGGGGAACCGAGCTTTCTTT. This chain links TRBV19 with TRBJ1-1; a possible D gene is TRBD1 (6 bases). Germline-derived CDR1 and CDR2 are LNHDA and SQIVND (reference sequence). Trimming shortened V by 5 bases and J by 10 bases, and 11 bases separated the two germline ends. The CDR3 is 11 amino acids.

This clone was recorded once. V gene TRBV6-5 combines with J gene TRBJ2-7; maybe TRBD1 (5 bases). The CDR3 runs 14 residues. Germline V gives CDR1 MNHEY, CDR2 SVGAGI. Trimming removed 5 bases at V and 0 bases at J, with 11 bases between. The CDR3 reads CASSTRALSYEQYF. The CDR3 bases are TGTGCCAGCAGTACCAGGGCCCTCTCCTACGAGCAGTACTTC.

The chain joins TRBV4-1 to TRBJ2-3; maybe TRBD2 (5 bases). The V and J ends lost 1 base and 6 bases respectively, with 20 bases between them. The CDR3 runs 17 residues. Germline V gene sequence: CDR1 MGHRA, CDR2 YSYEKL. This CDR3 reads CASSQVMRGEGLDTQYF. CDR3 nucleotide sequence: TGCGCCAGCAGCCAAGTAATGCGCGGAGAGGGATTGGATACGCAGTATTTT.

This chain joins TRBV9 and TRBJ2-7, with D tentatively TRBD1 (5 bases). CDR3 size: 14 residues. V lost 0 bases to trimming and J lost 7 bases, with 14 bases between them. CDR1 and CDR2 (germline): SGDLS, YYNGEE. CDR3 region: CASSVGSGPGEQYF. The CDR3 DNA reads as TGTGCCAGCAGCGTAGGTTCAGGGCCCGGGGAGCAGTACTTC.

The chain couples TRBV30 to TRBJ1-2; D is perhaps TRBD1 (5 bases). CDR3 length equals 16 residues. CDR1 is GTSNPN, CDR2 SVGIG, per germline (reference sequence). V gave up 1 base and J gave up 2 bases, with 17 bases separating them. CDR3 nucleotide sequence: TGTGCCTGGAGTGGTGGACAAGGGCTATTGAACTATGGCTACACCTTC. Its translation: CAWSGGQGLLNYGYTF.

In this sample, this clone turned up once. This chain uses TRBV28 with TRBJ2-7, with a weak D call TRBD2 (6 bases). The length of the CDR3 is 11 residues. Between the trimmed V and J ends, which lost 8 bases and 5 bases, there was a span of 10 bases. The germline gives CDR1 MDHEN, CDR2 SYDVKM. The CDR3 DNA reads as TGTGCCAGCCAGGGACTTCACGAGCAGTACTTC. Translated: CASQGLHEQYF. The full variable domain, its missing parts supplied by reference TRBV28 and TRBJ2-7, is DVKVTQSSRYLVKRTGEKVFLECVQDMDHENMFWYRQDPGLGLRLIYFSYDVKMKEKGDIPEGYSVSREKKERFSLILESASTNQTSMYLCASQGLHEQYFGPGTRLTVT.

The chain recombines TRBV15 with TRBJ2-7, with 7 bases that match TRBD2. This CDR3 is 15 amino acids long. Germline-derived CDR1 and CDR2 are LNHNV and YYDKDF (reference sequence). V trimming: 4 bases; J trimming: 1 base; junction bases outside the gene matches: 7. The CDR3 loop is CATSTSSGQSYEQYF. The CDR3 DNA reads TGTGCCACCAGCACATCTAGCGGCCAATCCTACGAGCAGTACTTC.

This clone was detected only a few times. The chain recombines TRBV15 with TRBJ2-6, with D perhaps matching TRBD1 (6 bases). Germline V gene sequence: CDR1 LNHNV, CDR2 YYDKDF (reference sequence). CDR3 length: 18 residues. The V end was cut by 0 bases, the J end by 0 bases, with 12 bases between. CDR3 loop: CATSRDEGQSSGANVLTF. As DNA, the CDR3 is TGTGCCACCAGCAGAGATGAAGGACAGAGCTCTGGGGCCAACGTCCTGACTTTC.

This clone was seen just once. Distinct nucleotide sequences in the sample also encode this CDR3. The chain has TRBV9 and TRBJ1-1; D gene unclear. The CDR3 contains 13 residues. The germline V gene has CDR1 SGDLS and CDR2 YYNGEE. Trimming took 1 base from V and 1 from J, leaving 5 bases between them. CDR3 bases: TGTGCCAGCAGCGTATCCGGGAACACTGAAGCTTTCTTT. Its protein is CASSVSGNTEAFF.

This chain connects TRBV5-6 to TRBJ2-3; D uncertain. The V and J ends lost 0 bases and 0 bases respectively, with 5 bases between them. CDR3 size: 14 residues. CDR1 and CDR2 (germline): SGHDT, YYEEEE. The CDR3 is CASSLGASTDTQYF. The CDR3 DNA is TGTGCCAGCAGCTTGGGGGCCAGCACAGATACGCAGTATTTT.

The chain links TRBV19 to TRBJ2-2; TRBD1 matches 9 bases. The CDR3 loop spans 16 amino acids. V lost 4 bases and J lost 4; bases outside the gene matches: 7. CDR1 and CDR2 (germline): LNHDA, SQIVND (reference sequence). The CDR3 sequence is CASSKEDRGGTGELFF. The CDR3 DNA is TGTGCCAGTAGTAAAGAGGACAGGGGAGGCACCGGGGAGCTGTTTTTT. Complete variable domain (other parts from reference TRBV19 and TRBJ2-2): DGGITQSPKYLFRKEGQNVTLSCEQNLNHDAMYWYRQDPGQGLRLIYYSQIVNDFQKGDIAEGYSVSREKKESFPLTVTSAQKNPTAFYLCASSKEDRGGTGELFFGEGSRLTVL.

This clone has more than one count but fewer than ten. The V gene is TRBV5-4, the J gene TRBJ2-7, with TRBD2 matching over 8 bases. This CDR3 contains 15 residues. V was clipped by 0 bases and J by 1 base; unmatched bases: 3. CDR1 is SGHNT, CDR2 YYREEE, per germline (reference sequence). In nucleotides, the CDR3 is TGTGCCAGCAGCTTGGACCGGGAGGGGTCCTACGAGCAGTACTTC. Residues: CASSLDREGSYEQYF. Filled out from reference TRBV5-4 and TRBJ2-7, the complete variable domain reads ETGVTQSPTHLIKTRGQQVTLRCSSQSGHNTVSWYQQALGQGPQFIFQYYREEENGRGNFPPRFSGLQFPNYSSELNVNALELDDSALYLCASSLDREGSYEQYFGPGTRLTVT.

The V call is TRBV9, the J call TRBJ2-5; D perhaps matches TRBD2 (7 bases). Between the trimmed V and J ends, which lost 0 bases and 5 bases, there was a span of 14 bases. This CDR3 is built from 15 residues. CDR1 SGDLS and CDR2 YYNGEE come from the germline V gene. The chain's CDR3 is CASSVEGGGSETQYF. CDR3 sequence (DNA): TGTGCCAGCAGCGTAGAGGGAGGGGGGTCGGAGACCCAGTACTTC.

The chain is built from TRBV28 and TRBJ1-1, with 8 bases that match TRBD1. This CDR3 is 14 amino acids long. The V and J ends lost 7 bases and 2 bases, in that order; junction bases with no gene match: 6. The germline V gene has CDR1 MDHEN and CDR2 SYDVKM. The CDR3 sequence is CASTQGAFNTEAFF. The CDR3 nucleotides read TGTGCCAGCACTCAGGGGGCGTTTAACACTGAAGCTTTCTTT.

The chain uses TRBV28 and TRBJ1-4; TRBD1 is a possible D gene (5 bases). CDR3 size: 15 residues. Trimming took 6 bases from V and 0 from J, leaving 11 bases between them. Germline assignment: CDR1 MDHEN and CDR2 SYDVKM. CDR3 in DNA: TGTGCCAGCAGCCAAGACAGCGCAACTAATGAAAAACTGTTTTTT. This translates into CASSQDSATNEKLFF. Full variable domain (missing parts from reference TRBV28 and TRBJ1-4): DVKVTQSSRYLVKRTGEKVFLECVQDMDHENMFWYRQDPGLGLRLIYFSYDVKMKEKGDIPEGYSVSREKKERFSLILESASTNQTSMYLCASSQDSATNEKLFFGSGTQLSVL.

CDR3 amino acids: CASSERETDEQFF. CDR3 bases: TGTGCCAGCAGTGAGAGGGAGACGGATGAGCAGTTCTTC. The chain has TRBV6-1 and TRBJ2-1; maybe TRBD2 (5 bases). V was cut by 3 bases and J by 8 bases, with 11 bases left in between. Germline-derived CDR1 and CDR2 are MNHNS and SASEGT. This CDR3 region has 13 residues.

V usage is TRBV5-8 and J usage is TRBJ2-5; the D is unclear. The CDR3 runs 13 residues. Germline V gene lookup returns CDR1 SGHTS and CDR2 YDEGEE. Trimming cost V 2 bases and J 1 base, with 6 bases left between them. CDR3 loop: CASSFQAQETQYF. In DNA, the CDR3 is TGTGCCAGCAGCTTCCAAGCCCAAGAGACCCAGTACTTC.

The CDR3 DNA sequence: TGTGCCAGCAGTGGGGCAGACTACGAGCAGTACTTC. This codes for CASSGADYEQYF. The J gene is TRBJ2-7, the V gene TRBV6-1; no firm D call. Trimming took 4 bases from V and 3 from J, leaving 7 bases between them. The CDR3 has 12 amino acids. CDR1 MNHNS and CDR2 SASEGT come from the germline V gene.

This clone was counted a few times. The rearrangement links TRBV6-5 to TRBJ1-3; D is uncertain. With 2 bases removed from V and 2 bases from J, the gap between germline ends came to 10 bases. From germline, CDR1 is MNHEY and CDR2 SVGAGI. CDR3 length: 15 residues. Here the CDR3 reads CASSYAGEAGNTIYF. CDR3 DNA: TGTGCCAGCAGTTACGCCGGAGAGGCTGGAAACACCATATATTTT.

V and J are TRBV29-1 and TRBJ2-5; 11 positions agree with TRBD2. V lost 3 bases to trimming and J lost 4 bases; unmatched junction nucleotides: 7. The CDR3 length is 15 residues. Germline CDR1 reads SQVTM; CDR2 reads ANQGSEA. CDR3 coding DNA: TGCAGCGTTGAGAGAATAGGACTAGCGGGAGAGACCCAGTACTTC. Protein product: CSVERIGLAGETQYF.

This clone occurred a few times. The CDR3, as DNA: TGTGCCAGCAGTGCGTCCTTCTCGGACTACTACGAGCAGTACTTC. As protein: CASSASFSDYYEQYF. The chain uses TRBV6-5 and TRBJ2-7; tentatively, D is TRBD2 (6 bases). Germline CDR1 is MNHEY and CDR2 is SVGAGI. V shed 5 bases and J shed 3 bases, with 17 bases lying between them. This CDR3 is built from 15 residues.

V is TRBV19 and J is TRBJ2-3, with TRBD1 matching over 7 bases. Germline V CDR1 and CDR2: LNHDA, SQIVND (reference sequence). V was pared by 3 bases and J by 3 bases, with 6 bases of the junction left unmatched. CDR3 size: 15 residues. The CDR3 loop reads CASSIGTEITDTQYF. CDR3 sequence (DNA): TGTGCCAGTAGTATCGGGACAGAGATTACAGATACGCAGTATTTT.

This clone was observed a few times. The chain joins TRBV4-1 to TRBJ2-5, with a possible D match to TRBD2 (6 bases). Germline V lookup: CDR1 MGHRA, CDR2 YSYEKL. CDR3 length: 14 residues. V was trimmed by 5 bases and J by 1 base, leaving 11 bases between them. CDR3 residues: CASSRTSRQETQYF. The CDR3 region has the DNA TGCGCCAGCAGCAGAACTAGCCGCCAAGAGACCCAGTACTTC.

This chain joins TRBV28 and TRBJ1-5, with 7 bases fitting TRBD1. The germline CDR1 and CDR2 sequences are MDHEN and SYDVKM. This CDR3 spans 15 amino acids. J lost 7 bases, V lost 5 bases, and 11 bases had no gene match. As DNA, the CDR3 is TGTGCCAGCAGTCTAACCGTACAGGGGTTGCAGCCCCAGCATTTT. Translated: CASSLTVQGLQPQHF.

The gene calls are TRBV27 and TRBJ1-2; no clear D. Trimming stripped 3 bases from V and 6 bases from J, with 8 bases between. The CDR3 totals 12 residues. The germline V gene has CDR1 MNHEY and CDR2 SMNVEV (reference sequence). CDR3 sequence reads: CASSFRGDGYTF. CDR3 in DNA: TGTGCCAGCAGTTTTAGAGGAGATGGCTACACCTTC.

The chain combines TRBV28 with TRBJ2-2; D possibly corresponds to TRBD1 (6 bases). This CDR3 is 13 amino acids long. Germline CDR1 is MDHEN and CDR2 is SYDVKM. V gave up 6 bases and J gave up 7 bases, with 12 bases separating them. Here the CDR3 DNA reads TGTGCCAGCAGGCGACAGGCGGACGGGGAGCTGTTTTTT. It translates to CASRRQADGELFF.